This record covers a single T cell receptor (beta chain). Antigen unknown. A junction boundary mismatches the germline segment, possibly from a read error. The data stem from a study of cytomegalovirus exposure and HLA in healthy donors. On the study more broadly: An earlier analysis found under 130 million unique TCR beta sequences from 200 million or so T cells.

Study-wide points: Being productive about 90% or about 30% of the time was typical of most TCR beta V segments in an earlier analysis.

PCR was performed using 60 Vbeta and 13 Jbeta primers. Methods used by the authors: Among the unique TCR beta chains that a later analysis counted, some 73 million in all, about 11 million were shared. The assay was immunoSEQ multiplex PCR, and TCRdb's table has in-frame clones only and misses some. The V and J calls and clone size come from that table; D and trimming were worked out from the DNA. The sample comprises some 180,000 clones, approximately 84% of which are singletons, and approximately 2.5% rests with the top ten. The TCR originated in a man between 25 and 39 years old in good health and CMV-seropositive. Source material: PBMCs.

CDR3 residues: CASSLNIGIGEQFF. CDR3 nucleotides: TGTGCTAGCAGCTTAAACATCGGGATTGGTGAGCAGTTCTTC. This chain links TRBV7-7 with TRBJ2-1; D might be TRBD2 (5 bases). This CDR3 has 14 amino acids. Germline V gene sequence: CDR1 SSHAT, CDR2 FNYEAQ (reference sequence).